This entry features one TCR beta chain sequence. The antigen remains undetermined. The CDR3 loop spans 12 amino acids. J was trimmed by 5 bases and V by 6 bases; bases with no gene match: 2. Germline V lookup: CDR1 SQVTM, CDR2 ANQGSEA. Both iRepertoire HTBI primers and Arm-PCR of CDR3 regions were used to build the TCR beta libraries. As originally analysed: Segment identification across samples yielded 60 or so TRBV and some 13 TRBJ segments. One entry per CDR3 protein results from TCRdb running MiXCR on the multiplex PCR reads. TCRdb's processing, not the authors', yielded these V and J calls. The sample has 500,000 or so distinct CDR3 sequences; around 15% are singletons. This record belongs to a study of regulatory T cells in long-lasting Graves disease. Study information: Less than 3 months of antithyroid drugs had been taken by newly diagnosed Graves' patients.

Study findings and constraints: TRBV28 was favored in persistent disease, as were TRBJ1-2 and TRBJ2-5.

The time point was: newly diagnosed GD, antithyroid drugs for less than 3 months. RNA from PBMCs was the source of the TCR library. The same sample was also studied in work on T cells in Graves' hyperthyroidism and ophthalmopathy. That source adds: Most thyroid clonotypes that were expanded above 0.001 also turned up in blood.

The material sequenced was peripheral blood mononuclear cells (PBMCs), taken at new diagnosis, from a patient treated with antithyroid drugs. The sequence was collected from a middle-aged man with Graves disease. The chain combines TRBV29-1 with TRBJ2-3, with 10 bases matching TRBD1. For the CDR3, the DNA is TGCAGCGTCGGGACAGGGGTAGATACGCAGTATTTT. It yields the protein CSVGTGVDTQYF.